Following are 2 T cell receptor beta chains from one sample sequenced in a study of T cell repertoires and HLA-DP antigens. For these receptors, no antigen is known. Clones were read by immunoSEQ multiplex PCR, and TCRdb kept only the in-frame ones, dropping some. The sample lists over 60,000 clones; 80% were seen once. The material sequenced was CD4+ T cells from PBMCs. These receptors came from a man in his 60s in good health and CMV-seronegative.

This chain connects TRBV9 to TRBJ2-3; 8 nucleotides line up with TRBD2. Germline-derived CDR1 and CDR2 are SGDLS and YYNGEE. Trimming removed 3 bases from V and 1 base from J; junction bases left unmatched: 4. CDR3 length equals 15 residues. CDR3 nucleotide sequence: TGTGCCAGCAGCGCGGGAGCGGGGGGCACAGATACGCAGTATTTT. It translates to CASSAGAGGTDTQYF.

The CDR3 is CAGIAGTGGSGEQYF. DNA of the CDR3: TGTGCCGGGATTGCCGGGACAGGGGGCTCTGGCGAGCAGTACTTC. This chain links TRBV30 with TRBJ2-7, with 12 bases identical to TRBD1. CDR1 and CDR2 (germline): GTSNPN, SVGIG (reference sequence). V trimming: 8 bases; J trimming: 6 bases; junction bases outside the gene matches: 14. The CDR3 runs to 15 residues.